Listed below are T cell receptor beta chains from one sample, sequenced in a study of T cell changes during pregnancy in multiple sclerosis. The method was immunoSEQ multiplex PCR; TCRdb's version includes in-frame clones alone and lacks a portion of them. The sample has about 110,000 clones; about nine tenths are singletons. The source was peripheral blood, collected in the third trimester of pregnancy. These receptors were taken from a female donor in good health, enrolled as a control in a pregnancy study. CDR3s include the opening cysteine and the closing phenylalanine or tryptophan. A D gene is named only where the DNA matches it firmly. Clone size appears in some rows only: once, few, many, or a class for an expanded clone.

clone size: once; V gene: TRBV9; D gene: -; J gene: TRBJ2-6; CDR3 DNA: TGTGCCAGCAGCACCGAGGGGGTGACCAACGTCCTGACTTTC; CDR3 protein: CASSTEGVTNVLTF
clone size: -; V gene: TRBV7-8; D gene: -; J gene: TRBJ1-2; CDR3 DNA: TGTGCCAGCAGCTTTTCAGGGCATGGCTACACCTTC; CDR3 protein: CASSFSGHGYTF
clone size: -; V gene: TRBV25-1; D gene: -; J gene: TRBJ1-1; CDR3 DNA: TGTGCCAGCGGAGGGGAGCCCGGGACTGAAGCTTTCTTT; CDR3 protein: CASGGEPGTEAFF
clone size: few; V gene: TRBV27; D gene: -; J gene: TRBJ1-1; CDR3 DNA: TGTGCCAGCAGTTTATGGGCCGGGAACACTGAAGCTTTCTTT; CDR3 protein: CASSLWAGNTEAFF
clone size: -; V gene: TRBV19; D gene: TRBD1; J gene: TRBJ2-3; CDR3 DNA: TGTGCCAGTAGTTCCTCCGGGACAGGGGGCTATGGCACAGATACGCAGTATTTT; CDR3 protein: CASSSSGTGGYGTDTQYF
clone size: once; V gene: TRBV10-3; D gene: -; J gene: TRBJ2-7; CDR3 DNA: TGTGCCACCAGGGTAACGGGGAGCGACGAGCAGTACTTC; CDR3 protein: CATRVTGSDEQYF
clone size: -; V gene: TRBV30; D gene: -; J gene: TRBJ1-6; CDR3 DNA: TGTGCCTGGAGGCCCGGGACATTCAAAAATTCACCCCTCCACTTT; CDR3 protein: CAWRPGTFKNSPLHF
clone size: -; V gene: TRBV10-3; D gene: TRBD2; J gene: TRBJ2-3; CDR3 DNA: TGTGCCATCAGTGAGTCGATGTCTAGCGGGGAAACAGATACGCAGTATTTT; CDR3 protein: CAISESMSSGETDTQYF
clone size: -; V gene: TRBV18; D gene: -; J gene: TRBJ1-5; CDR3 DNA: TGTGCCAGCTCAAGTTTGAGGGAAAGCAATCAGCCCCAGCATTTT; CDR3 protein: CASSSLRESNQPQHF
clone size: -; V gene: TRBV6-5; D gene: TRBD1; J gene: TRBJ2-7; CDR3 DNA: TGTGCCAGCAGTAGGGACAGAAAGTCCTACGAGCAGTACTTC; CDR3 protein: CASSRDRKSYEQYF
clone size: -; V gene: TRBV7-2; D gene: -; J gene: TRBJ1-3; CDR3 DNA: TGTGCCAGCAGCCTCGCGGGGTCGAACACCATATATTTT; CDR3 protein: CASSLAGSNTIYF
clone size: -; V gene: TRBV7-2; D gene: -; J gene: TRBJ1-2; CDR3 DNA: TGTGCCAGCAGCTTCGACCCGGGAATTTTTAGTCCTGGTGGCTACACCTTC; CDR3 protein: CASSFDPGIFSPGGYTF
clone size: -; V gene: TRBV6-6; D gene: -; J gene: TRBJ1-4; CDR3 DNA: TGTGCCAGCAGTGCGGAGGACCCGCGAACCGAAAAACTGTTTTTT; CDR3 protein: CASSAEDPRTEKLFF
clone size: once; V gene: TRBV7-2; D gene: -; J gene: TRBJ1-4; CDR3 DNA: TGTGCCAGCAGCTTTCAGGGTTCTCCTAATGAAAAACTGTTTTTT; CDR3 protein: CASSFQGSPNEKLFF
clone size: once; V gene: TRBV6-1; D gene: -; J gene: TRBJ1-1; CDR3 DNA: TGTGCCAGCAGCGGCCACCGGAGCACTGAAGCTTTCTTT; CDR3 protein: CASSGHRSTEAFF
clone size: -; V gene: TRBV27; D gene: -; J gene: TRBJ1-6; CDR3 DNA: TGTGCCAGCAGTTTATCGTCCCCCACAGGGAGGGTTTCCTATAATTCACCCCTCCACTTT; CDR3 protein: CASSLSSPTGRVSYNSPLHF
clone size: -; V gene: TRBV4-3; D gene: TRBD1; J gene: TRBJ1-1; CDR3 DNA: TGCGCCAGCAGCCCTTGGACAGGGGGCACTGAAGCTTTCTTT; CDR3 protein: CASSPWTGGTEAFF
clone size: -; V gene: TRBV29-1; D gene: -; J gene: TRBJ2-7; CDR3 DNA: TGCAGCGTCGTCGGAATTCAAGTGCTAGGATCCTACGAGCAGTACTTC; CDR3 protein: CSVVGIQVLGSYEQYF
clone size: -; V gene: TRBV7-2; D gene: -; J gene: TRBJ2-3; CDR3 DNA: TGTGCCAGCGGAACGGGGGTCTTTAGAGATACGCAGTATTTT; CDR3 protein: CASGTGVFRDTQYF
clone size: once; V gene: TRBV11-3; D gene: -; J gene: TRBJ1-4; CDR3 DNA: TGTGCCAGCAGCCCTAAGCGGGGTCAATCTGATCAAAAACTGTTTTTT; CDR3 protein: CASSPKRGQSDQKLFF
clone size: -; V gene: TRBV27; D gene: -; J gene: TRBJ2-1; CDR3 DNA: TGTGCCAGCAGAGAAGGGGCGGCTGAGCAGTTCTTC; CDR3 protein: CASREGAAEQFF
clone size: -; V gene: TRBV7-8; D gene: TRBD2; J gene: TRBJ2-3; CDR3 DNA: TGTGCCAGCAGCCCGGTAGCGGGGGGGCAGGGAGATACGCAGTATTTT; CDR3 protein: CASSPVAGGQGDTQYF
clone size: -; V gene: TRBV19; D gene: -; J gene: TRBJ2-6; CDR3 DNA: TGTGCCAGTAACAACTTTTGGACAGGGAGGGGGTCTGGGGCCAACGTCCTGACTTTC; CDR3 protein: CASNNFWTGRGSGANVLTF
clone size: -; V gene: TRBV7-6; D gene: -; J gene: TRBJ2-7; CDR3 DNA: TGTGCCAGCAGCTTTGGGAAGACAGGCTACGAGCAGTACTTC; CDR3 protein: CASSFGKTGYEQYF
clone size: -; V gene: TRBV7-9; D gene: TRBD2; J gene: TRBJ2-7; CDR3 DNA: TGTGCCAGCAGCCCCCCTAGCGGGGGGCCCTCAGAGCAGTACTTC; CDR3 protein: CASSPPSGGPSEQYF
clone size: -; V gene: TRBV11-3; D gene: TRBD2; J gene: TRBJ2-3; CDR3 DNA: TGTGCCAGCAGTCCGGGACTAGCGAGCCTCACAGATACGCAGTATTTT; CDR3 protein: CASSPGLASLTDTQYF
clone size: -; V gene: TRBV6-1; D gene: -; J gene: TRBJ2-3; CDR3 DNA: TGTGCCAGCAGGCAGGAATCTAGCACAGATACGCAGTATTTT; CDR3 protein: CASRQESSTDTQYF
clone size: -; V gene: TRBV19; D gene: -; J gene: TRBJ1-4; CDR3 DNA: TGTGCCAGTAGGGAAGACAGAACCAATGAAAAACTGTTTTTT; CDR3 protein: CASREDRTNEKLFF
clone size: -; V gene: TRBV19; D gene: TRBD1; J gene: TRBJ1-1; CDR3 DNA: TGTGCCAGTAGTACGACAGGGGACACTGAAGCTTTCTTT; CDR3 protein: CASSTTGDTEAFF
clone size: -; V gene: TRBV18; D gene: TRBD1; J gene: TRBJ2-5; CDR3 DNA: TGTGCCAGCTCACCCGGACAGGGTTTGGGGACCCAGTACTTC; CDR3 protein: CASSPGQGLGTQYF
clone size: -; V gene: TRBV5-1; D gene: -; J gene: TRBJ1-1; CDR3 DNA: TGCGCCAGCAGCTTGGGTACAGGGACAAGACCAGCTTTCTTT; CDR3 protein: CASSLGTGTRPAFF
clone size: -; V gene: TRBV11-2; D gene: TRBD1; J gene: TRBJ2-5; CDR3 DNA: TGTGCCAGCAGCTTAAACAGGGGAGAGACCCAGTACTTC; CDR3 protein: CASSLNRGETQYF
clone size: once; V gene: TRBV5-8; D gene: -; J gene: TRBJ2-7; CDR3 DNA: TGTGCCAGCAGTTACACCGGGACTGTTTCCTACGAGCAGTACTTC; CDR3 protein: CASSYTGTVSYEQYF
clone size: -; V gene: TRBV4-3; D gene: TRBD2; J gene: TRBJ2-4; CDR3 DNA: TGCGCCAGCAGCCAAGACTTTAGCGGGGGGGCAGGGTACATTCAGTACTTC; CDR3 protein: CASSQDFSGGAGYIQYF
clone size: -; V gene: TRBV10-2; D gene: -; J gene: TRBJ1-1; CDR3 DNA: TGCGCCAGCAGTGTTCCAATCACAGGGTCCGCTGAAGCTTTCTTT; CDR3 protein: CASSVPITGSAEAFF
clone size: -; V gene: TRBV12-5; D gene: -; J gene: TRBJ1-2; CDR3 DNA: TGTGCTAGTGGTTCGGAGGGTGCGGCCATTAGTGAGAATGGCTACACCTTC; CDR3 protein: CASGSEGAAISENGYTF
clone size: few; V gene: TRBV12-5; D gene: TRBD1; J gene: TRBJ1-1; CDR3 DNA: TGTGCTAGTGGTGCCAGGGGGGACACTGAAGCTTTCTTT; CDR3 protein: CASGARGDTEAFF
clone size: -; V gene: TRBV15; D gene: TRBD1; J gene: TRBJ1-1; CDR3 DNA: TGTGCCACCAGCCCCCTTGAGACAGGGATAGGAACTGAAGCTTTCTTT; CDR3 protein: CATSPLETGIGTEAFF
clone size: -; V gene: TRBV19; D gene: TRBD1; J gene: TRBJ1-5; CDR3 DNA: TGTGCCACTACAGAGACAGGGGGCTTTGGCAATCAGCCCCAGCATTTT; CDR3 protein: CATTETGGFGNQPQHF
clone size: -; V gene: TRBV6-1; D gene: TRBD2; J gene: TRBJ2-1; CDR3 DNA: TGTGCCAGCAGTGGCGGGACTAGCGGGGGAGTCTACAATGAGCAGTTCTTC; CDR3 protein: CASSGGTSGGVYNEQFF
clone size: -; V gene: TRBV7-2; D gene: -; J gene: TRBJ1-1; CDR3 DNA: TGTGCCAGCAGCTTAGTAATGAGACTGCCCTCCACTGAAGCTTTCTTT; CDR3 protein: CASSLVMRLPSTEAFF